This TCR beta chain was profiled in a study of shared clonotypes between healthy human individuals. Per the original methods: Junction-only sequences without quality scores came from ImmunoSEQ, so filtering differed. The method was immunoSEQ multiplex PCR; TCRdb's version includes in-frame clones alone and lacks a portion of them. That table furnishes V, J and clone size, whereas the DNA furnished D and trimming. The sample lists around 2,100,000 clones, about 95% occurring once. As defined, naive CD8 cells were CD45RO-negative and positively selected for CCR7, with terminally differentiated effector memory CD45RA+ cells excluded. The CDR3 spans 17 residues. V lost 2 bases to trimming and J lost 2 bases, with 19 bases between them. Germline V CDR1 and CDR2: MGHRA, YSYEKL.

This TCR was recovered from a man between 18 and 29 years old in good health. The source material was naive CD8+ T cells sorted from blood. V is TRBV4-1 and J is TRBJ2-7; unclear D gene. The CDR3 DNA sequence: TGCGCCAGCAGCCAACAAGCTCCCGTCGGGCTGACCTACGAGCAGTACTTC. Amino acid sequence: CASSQQAPVGLTYEQYF.